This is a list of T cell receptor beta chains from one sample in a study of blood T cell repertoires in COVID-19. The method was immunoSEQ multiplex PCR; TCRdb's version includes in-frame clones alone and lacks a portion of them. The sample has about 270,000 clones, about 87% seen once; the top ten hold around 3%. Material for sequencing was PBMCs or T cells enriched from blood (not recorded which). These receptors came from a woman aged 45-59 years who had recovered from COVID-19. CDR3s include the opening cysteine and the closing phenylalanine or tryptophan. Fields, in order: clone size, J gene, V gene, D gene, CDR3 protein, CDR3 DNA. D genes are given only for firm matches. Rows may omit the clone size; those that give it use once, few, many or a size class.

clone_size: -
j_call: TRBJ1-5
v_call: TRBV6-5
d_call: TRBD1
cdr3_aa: CASTPRDRVNQPQHF
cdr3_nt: TGTGCCAGCACCCCCCGGGACAGGGTTAATCAGCCCCAGCATTTT

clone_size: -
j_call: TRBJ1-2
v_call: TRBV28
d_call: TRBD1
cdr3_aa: CASSLAPSSQGAYSLYGYTF
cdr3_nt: TGTGCCAGCAGTTTAGCGCCCTCGTCACAGGGGGCGTACTCCCTTTATGGCTACACCTTC

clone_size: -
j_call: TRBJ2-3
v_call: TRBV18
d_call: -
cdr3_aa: CASSPSLRDNTQYF
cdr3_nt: TGTGCCAGCTCACCGTCCCTTCGAGATAATACGCAGTATTTT

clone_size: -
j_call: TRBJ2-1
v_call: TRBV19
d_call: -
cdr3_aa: CASSIRLGLPTVVNEQFF
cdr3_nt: TGTGCCAGTAGTATCCGCCTCGGACTCCCGACTGTTGTCAATGAGCAGTTCTTC

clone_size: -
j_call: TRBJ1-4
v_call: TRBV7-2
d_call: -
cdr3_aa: CASSLAPSAEKLFF
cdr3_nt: TGTGCCAGCAGCTTAGCACCCTCAGCGGAAAAACTGTTTTTT

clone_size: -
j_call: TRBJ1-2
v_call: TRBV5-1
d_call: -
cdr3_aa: CASSLVTATGYTF
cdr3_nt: TGCGCCAGCAGCTTGGTGACAGCAACAGGCTACACCTTC

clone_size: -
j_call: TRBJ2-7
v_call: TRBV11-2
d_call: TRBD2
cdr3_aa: CASSLVSELAGKRDEQYF
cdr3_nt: TGTGCCAGCAGCTTAGTCTCCGAACTAGCGGGAAAACGTGACGAGCAGTACTTC

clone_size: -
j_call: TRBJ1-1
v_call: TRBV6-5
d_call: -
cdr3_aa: CASSFEGNTEAFF
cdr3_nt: TGTGCCAGCAGTTTCGAGGGGAACACTGAAGCTTTCTTT

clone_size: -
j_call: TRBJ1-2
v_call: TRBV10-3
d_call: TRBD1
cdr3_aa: CATGTGQAVDYGYTF
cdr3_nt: TGTGCCACCGGGACAGGGCAAGCCGTAGACTATGGCTACACCTTC

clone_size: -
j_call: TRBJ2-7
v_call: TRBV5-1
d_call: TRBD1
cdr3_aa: CASSLAGTGLQYF
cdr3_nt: TGCGCCAGCAGCTTGGCCGGGACAGGGTTGCAGTACTTC

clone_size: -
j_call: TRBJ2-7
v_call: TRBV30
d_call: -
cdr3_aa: CAWSVIGVEQYF
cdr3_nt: TGTGCCTGGAGTGTAATCGGAGTTGAGCAGTACTTC

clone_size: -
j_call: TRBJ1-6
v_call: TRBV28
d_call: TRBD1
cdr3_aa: CASSETGLGSPLHF
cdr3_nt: TGTGCCAGCAGTGAGACAGGGTTGGGTTCACCCCTCCACTTT

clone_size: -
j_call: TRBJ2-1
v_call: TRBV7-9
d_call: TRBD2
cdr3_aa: CASSPQTGLVTNEQFF
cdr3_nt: TGTGCCAGCAGCCCACAGACGGGACTAGTGACGAATGAGCAGTTCTTC

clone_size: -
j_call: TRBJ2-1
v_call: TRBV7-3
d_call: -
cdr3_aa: CASSLTAASSYNEQFF
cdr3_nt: TGTGCCAGCAGCTTAACCGCCGCGAGCTCCTACAATGAGCAGTTCTTC

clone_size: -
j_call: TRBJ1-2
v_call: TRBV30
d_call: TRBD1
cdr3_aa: CAQKTTRDRNYGYTF
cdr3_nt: TGTGCCCAAAAAACGACTCGGGACAGAAACTATGGCTACACCTTC

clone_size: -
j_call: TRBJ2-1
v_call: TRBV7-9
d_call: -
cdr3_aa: CASSPRSGTNNEQFF
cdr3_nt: TGTGCCAGCAGCCCACGGAGCGGCACCAACAATGAGCAGTTCTTC

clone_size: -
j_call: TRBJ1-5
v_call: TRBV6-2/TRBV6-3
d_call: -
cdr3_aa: CASSYTRTDYSNQPQHF
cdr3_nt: TGTGCCAGCAGTTACACCCGGACAGACTATAGCAATCAGCCCCAGCATTTT

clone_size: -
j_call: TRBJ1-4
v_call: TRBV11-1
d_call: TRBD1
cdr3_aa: CASSNRDRPEKLFF
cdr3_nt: TGTGCCAGCAGCAACCGGGACAGGCCTGAAAAACTGTTTTTT

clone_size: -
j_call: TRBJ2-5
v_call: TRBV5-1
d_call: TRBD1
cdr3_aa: CASSAGTGLGETQYF
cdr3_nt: TGCGCCAGCAGCGCCGGGACAGGGCTGGGAGAGACCCAGTACTTC

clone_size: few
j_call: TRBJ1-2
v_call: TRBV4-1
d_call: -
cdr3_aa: CASSLLAWGGYTF
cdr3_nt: TGCGCCAGCAGCCTCCTAGCCTGGGGTGGCTACACCTTC

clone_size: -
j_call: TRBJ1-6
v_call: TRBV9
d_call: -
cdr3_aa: CASSVEYSNSPLHF
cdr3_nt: TGTGCCAGCAGCGTAGAGTACAGTAATTCACCCCTCCACTTT

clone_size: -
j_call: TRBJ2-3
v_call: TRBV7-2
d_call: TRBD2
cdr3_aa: CASSSRLAGADTQYF
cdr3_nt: TGTGCCAGCAGCTCAAGACTAGCGGGAGCTGATACGCAGTATTTT

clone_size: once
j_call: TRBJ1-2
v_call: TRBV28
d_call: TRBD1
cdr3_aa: CASSRDRVSGYTF
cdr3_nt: TGTGCCAGCAGCCGAGACAGGGTATCTGGCTACACCTTC

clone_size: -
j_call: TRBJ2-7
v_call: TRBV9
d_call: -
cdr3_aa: CASSVGGRAYEQYF
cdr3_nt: TGTGCCAGCAGCGTAGGTGGGAGAGCCTACGAGCAGTACTTC

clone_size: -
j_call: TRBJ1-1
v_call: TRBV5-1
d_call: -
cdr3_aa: CASSWGPTNTEAFF
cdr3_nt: TGCGCCAGCAGCTGGGGGCCCACGAACACTGAAGCTTTCTTT

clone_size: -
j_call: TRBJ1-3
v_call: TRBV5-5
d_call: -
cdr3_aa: CASSLYTGSDSGNTIYF
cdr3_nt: TGTGCCAGCAGCTTGTATACGGGGTCGGACTCTGGAAACACCATATATTTT

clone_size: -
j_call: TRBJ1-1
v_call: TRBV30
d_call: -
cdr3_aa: CAYTVNTEAFF
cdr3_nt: TGTGCCTATACAGTGAACACTGAAGCTTTCTTT

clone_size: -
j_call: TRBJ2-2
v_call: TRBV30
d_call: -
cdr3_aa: CAWNPDYMVLTGELFF
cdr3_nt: TGTGCCTGGAACCCGGACTATATGGTTCTCACCGGGGAGCTGTTTTTT

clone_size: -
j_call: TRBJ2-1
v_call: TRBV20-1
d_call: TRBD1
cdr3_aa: CSASSRTGKFF
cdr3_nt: TGCAGTGCTAGTAGTAGGACAGGGAAGTTCTTC

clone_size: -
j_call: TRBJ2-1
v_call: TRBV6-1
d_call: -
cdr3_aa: CASSDNLQGISYNEQFF
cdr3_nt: TGTGCCAGCAGTGATAATCTTCAGGGGATCTCCTACAATGAGCAGTTCTTC

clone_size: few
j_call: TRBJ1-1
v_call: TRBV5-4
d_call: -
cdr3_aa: CASSGRQKVNTEAFF
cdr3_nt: TGTGCCAGCAGCGGAAGACAGAAAGTGAACACTGAAGCTTTCTTT

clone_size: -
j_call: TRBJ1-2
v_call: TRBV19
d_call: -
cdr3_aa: CASSRDRNYGYTF
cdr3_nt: TGTGCCAGTAGTAGAGACAGAAACTATGGCTACACCTTC

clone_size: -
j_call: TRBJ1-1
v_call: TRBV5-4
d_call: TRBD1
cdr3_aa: CASSHDRDRGGHTEAFF
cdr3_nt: TGTGCCAGCAGCCATGACCGGGACAGGGGAGGGCACACTGAAGCTTTCTTT

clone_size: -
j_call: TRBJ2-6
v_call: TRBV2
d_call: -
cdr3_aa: CASRNTNSGANVLTF
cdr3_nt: TGTGCCAGCAGAAACACGAACTCTGGGGCCAACGTCCTGACTTTC

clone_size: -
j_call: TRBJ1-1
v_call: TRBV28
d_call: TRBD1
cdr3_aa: CASSKRQGRTEAFF
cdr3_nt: TGTGCCAGCAGTAAACGACAGGGACGCACTGAAGCTTTCTTT

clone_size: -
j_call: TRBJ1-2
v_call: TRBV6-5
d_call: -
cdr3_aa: CASSYRGGPFGGYTF
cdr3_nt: TGTGCCAGCAGTTACCGGGGGGGCCCTTTCGGGGGCTACACCTTC

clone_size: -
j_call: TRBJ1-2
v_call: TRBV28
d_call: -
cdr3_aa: CASSFSGGRRGYGYTF
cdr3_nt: TGTGCCAGCAGTTTTTCGGGGGGACGCCGGGGCTATGGCTACACCTTC

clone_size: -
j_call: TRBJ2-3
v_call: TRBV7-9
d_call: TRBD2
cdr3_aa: CASSLLAGGTTDTQYF
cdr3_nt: TGTGCCAGCAGCTTACTGGCGGGAGGTACGACAGATACGCAGTATTTT

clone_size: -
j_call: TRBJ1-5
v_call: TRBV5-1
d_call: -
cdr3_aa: CASSPLPGHNQPQHF
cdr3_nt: TGCGCCAGCAGCCCCCTCCCAGGACACAATCAGCCCCAGCATTTT

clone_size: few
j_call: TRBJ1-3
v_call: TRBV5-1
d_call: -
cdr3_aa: CASSPWRNGDTIYF
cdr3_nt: TGCGCCAGCAGCCCCTGGAGAAACGGGGACACCATATATTTT

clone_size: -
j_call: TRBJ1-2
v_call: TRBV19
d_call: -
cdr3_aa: CASTIITGPTYGYTF
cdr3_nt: TGTGCCAGCACCATTATAACAGGGCCAACCTATGGCTACACCTTC

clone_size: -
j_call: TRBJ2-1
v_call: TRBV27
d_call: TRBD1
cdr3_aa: CASSFSGQGPEQFF
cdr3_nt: TGTGCCAGCAGTTTCAGCGGACAGGGTCCGGAGCAGTTCTTC

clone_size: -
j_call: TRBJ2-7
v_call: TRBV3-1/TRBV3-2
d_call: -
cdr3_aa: CASSQETRLQYEQYF
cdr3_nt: TGTGCCAGCAGCCAAGAGACTAGACTCCAGTACGAGCAGTACTTC

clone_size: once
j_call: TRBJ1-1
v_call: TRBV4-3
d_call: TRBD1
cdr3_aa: CASSQGQGVTEAFF
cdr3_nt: TGCGCCAGCAGCCAAGGACAGGGGGTCACTGAAGCTTTCTTT

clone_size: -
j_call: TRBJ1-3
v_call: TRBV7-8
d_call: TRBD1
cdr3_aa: CASSLAPRTGGFSGNTIYF
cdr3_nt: TGTGCCAGCAGCTTAGCGCCCCGGACAGGGGGCTTCTCTGGAAACACCATATATTTT

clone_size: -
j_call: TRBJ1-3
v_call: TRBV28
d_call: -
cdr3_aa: CASSFLKSLTRVLGGNTIYF
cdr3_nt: TGTGCCAGCAGTTTTCTCAAATCGCTGACCCGGGTGCTAGGTGGAAACACCATATATTTT

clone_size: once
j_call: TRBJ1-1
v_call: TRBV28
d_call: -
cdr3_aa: CASSPRAGTEAFF
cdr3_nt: TGTGCCAGCAGTCCCCGTGCCGGTACTGAAGCTTTCTTT